The rows below give T cell receptor beta chains drawn from one sample of a study of cytomegalovirus exposure and HLA in healthy donors. Some clones are missing from TCRdb's copy, which holds only in-frame ones; the method was immunoSEQ multiplex PCR. Seen here are about 220,000 clones, about 89% observed once, and the top ten hold approximately 0.99%. Sequenced: PBMCs. These receptors were collected from a woman younger than 35 in good health and CMV-seronegative. Each CDR3 is given with its conserved first and last residue. Each record gives: V gene, J gene, clone size, D gene, CDR3 DNA, CDR3 protein. D genes are given only for firm matches. Clone size is given for some rows only: seen once, a few or many times, or a class if the clone is expanded.

>TRBV4-2|TRBJ2-7|.|TRBD1
TGTGCCAGCAGCCAGACAGGGTCGGGCTCGTACGAGCAGTACTTC
CASSQTGSGSYEQYF
>TRBV28|TRBJ1-2|once|TRBD1
TGTGCCAGCAGTTCTTCTCGGACAGGGCGATATGGCTACACCTTC
CASSSSRTGRYGYTF
>TRBV19|TRBJ2-7|.|TRBD2
TGTGCCAGTAGTATATCGCGCGGGGGCTACGAGCAGTACTTC
CASSISRGGYEQYF
>TRBV7-9|TRBJ2-7|.|TRBD2
TGTGCCAGCAGCTTAACGGGAGGAAAAGCCAAGGACTTC
CASSLTGGKAKDF
>TRBV6-5|TRBJ2-7|.|TRBD2
TGTGCCAGCAGTACCCGCAAACTAGCGCGCTACGAGCAGTACTTC
CASSTRKLARYEQYF
>TRBV19|TRBJ1-1|.|TRBD1
TGTGCCAGTAGCGACATTAGACAGGGAATTACTGAAGCTTTCTTT
CASSDIRQGITEAFF
>TRBV27|TRBJ1-1|.|.
TGTGCCAGCAGTTTGGGGGAGGGCCAGATGAACACTGAAGCTTTCTTT
CASSLGEGQMNTEAFF
>TRBV7-9|TRBJ1-2|.|.
TGTGCCAGCAGCCCTTCGGGGTCCTATGGCTACACCTTC
CASSPSGSYGYTF
>TRBV11-3|TRBJ2-5|.|TRBD2
TGTGCCAGCAGCTCGCCTCTCGAAGCGGGAGGGAGGGAGACCCAGTACTTC
CASSSPLEAGGRETQYF
>TRBV9|TRBJ1-1|.|.
TGTGCCAGCAGCGTCCTGAGAGTGAACACTGAAGCTTTCTTT
CASSVLRVNTEAFF
>TRBV5-8|TRBJ1-1|.|.
TGTGCCAGCAGCTTGGCGAGCCAGGGGAACACTGAAGCTTTCTTT
CASSLASQGNTEAFF
>TRBV7-2|TRBJ2-7|.|TRBD2
TGTGCCAGCAGCTTAACCAGCGGGAGGATCTACGAGCAGTACTTC
CASSLTSGRIYEQYF
>TRBV5-6|TRBJ1-2|.|TRBD1
TGTGCCAGCAGCTTGATTAGGGACAGGGCTATGGGCTACACCTTC
CASSLIRDRAMGYTF
>TRBV9|TRBJ2-6|.|.
TGTGCCAGCAGCTCCGGAACAGGGCCCGGGGCCAACGTCCTGACTTTC
CASSSGTGPGANVLTF
>TRBV11-2|TRBJ2-7|.|.
TGTGCCAGCAGCCTAACCAGGGGTGGGTACGAGCAGTACTTC
CASSLTRGGYEQYF
>TRBV6-5|TRBJ1-1|few|.
TGTGCCAGCAGTGTGAGGCAGGGAGAAGCTTTCTTT
CASSVRQGEAFF
>TRBV6-5|TRBJ1-5|.|.
TGTGCCAGCAGTTACTCCAGGGGTAGCAATCAGCCCCAGCATTTT
CASSYSRGSNQPQHF
>TRBV29-1|TRBJ1-1|.|.
TGCAGCGTTGGGGGGGGCAGACACACTGAAGCTTTCTTT
CSVGGGRHTEAFF